Listed below are T cell receptor beta chains from one sample, sequenced in a study of identical twins. Each CDR3 protein gets one entry after TCRdb re-called the 5' RACE reads with MiXCR. The sample carries about 810,000 distinct CDR3 sequences, about 12% recorded once. These data were also reused for a study on yellow fever vaccine responses in identical twins.

Sequencing used PBMCs. Receptor source: a woman younger than 30 in good health. Each CDR3 is given with its conserved first and last residue. The D gene is left open where the match is weak. Some rows mark clone size as missing; the rest say once, few, many or name a class of expanded clone.

TGTGCCAGCTCACCCCGACCCTTCGGTGGGAATCCTCCCGGGGAGCTGTTTTTT | CASSPRPFGGNPPGELFF | TRBJ2-2 | NA | NA | TRBV18
TGTGCCAGCAGAGCGACAGGGTCGTCCGGGGAGCTGTTTTTT | CASRATGSSGELFF | TRBJ2-2 | many | TRBD1 | TRBV12-3/TRBV12-4
TGTGCCACCAGCATATCAGACACCTCCGGATACAATGAGCAGTTCTTC | CATSISDTSGYNEQFF | TRBJ2-1 | few | NA | TRBV15
TGTGCCAGCAGTGCTATTGGACAGGCCGACCCCTACGAGCAGTACTTC | CASSAIGQADPYEQYF | TRBJ2-7 | few | TRBD1 | TRBV28
TGCGCCAGCAGCTCGACAGGGAACACAGATACGCAGTATTTT | CASSSTGNTDTQYF | TRBJ2-3 | many | TRBD1 | TRBV5-1
TGTGCCAGTGCTACGGAAGGGGGAGAGTGCACAGATACGCAGTATTTT | CASATEGGECTDTQYF | TRBJ2-3 | few | NA | TRBV19
TGCGCCAGCAGCTTTAATGACAGGACAGATACGCAGTATTTT | CASSFNDRTDTQYF | TRBJ2-3 | few | NA | TRBV5-1
TGCAGTGCTAGAGTAGGAGTAGGAGGGGGATCTGGGGCCAACGTCCTGACTTTC | CSARVGVGGGSGANVLTF | TRBJ2-6 | NA | NA | TRBV20-1
TGTGCCAGCAGTTTGGAGGGATATGGCTACACCTTC | CASSLEGYGYTF | TRBJ1-2 | many | NA | TRBV12-3/TRBV12-4
TGTGCCAGCACCCGGGACAGGGACTCCTACGAGCAGTACTTC | CASTRDRDSYEQYF | TRBJ2-7 | NA | TRBD1 | TRBV12-3/TRBV12-4
TGTGCCAGCAGTCCGGAGGGACCGGGACTAGCGGGAAATGGGGCCAAAAACATTCAGTACTTC | CASSPEGPGLAGNGAKNIQYF | TRBJ2-4 | many | TRBD2 | TRBV6-4
TGTGCCAGCAGCTTCGGGACAGCCTCTGGGGCCAACGTCCTGACTTTC | CASSFGTASGANVLTF | TRBJ2-6 | few | TRBD1 | TRBV7-3
TGTGCCAGCAGAACGATCTCCGGGACTAGCGGTTACGAGCAGTACTTC | CASRTISGTSGYEQYF | TRBJ2-7 | few | TRBD2 | TRBV28
TGTGCCAGCAGTTTATTCTCAGCGGGACCATTTAGTGTTAGTCCCGGGGAGCTGTTTTTT | CASSLFSAGPFSVSPGELFF | TRBJ2-2 | many | TRBD2 | TRBV27
TGTGCCAGCAGCCTAACGGGGACTAGCGGTGCCGGGGAGCTGTTTTTT | CASSLTGTSGAGELFF | TRBJ2-2 | many | TRBD2 | TRBV4-2
TGTGCCAGCAGCTTAGAGGTTGGTAGCGGAAATCACAATGAGCAGTTCTTC | CASSLEVGSGNHNEQFF | TRBJ2-1 | NA | NA | TRBV11-3
TGTGCCAGCATGGGGGACTTGAACACTGAAGCTTTCTTT | CASMGDLNTEAFF | TRBJ1-1 | many | NA | TRBV12-3/TRBV12-4
TGTGCCAGCAGCTTAGCGGGGGGGCAGGTAGATACGCAGTATTTT | CASSLAGGQVDTQYF | TRBJ2-3 | NA | TRBD2 | TRBV28
TGCAGTGCTAGAGACGGGAGTGGGGGGACGTACAATGAGCAGTTCTTC | CSARDGSGGTYNEQFF | TRBJ2-1 | NA | NA | TRBV20-1
TGTGCCAGCAGCCACTCCGGGCTCCGGGCCAACGTCCTGACTTTC | CASSHSGLRANVLTF | TRBJ2-6 | NA | NA | TRBV3-1
TGCAGTGCTAGAGGGGCCGGACTAGCGGGAGGCGAGCAGTACTTC | CSARGAGLAGGEQYF | TRBJ2-7 | NA | TRBD2 | TRBV20-1
TGTGCCAGCAGCCGGGCCTATAATGAAAAACTGTTTTTT | CASSRAYNEKLFF | TRBJ1-4 | few | NA | TRBV7-2
TGTGCCACCAGCCCCCGGGCGGGAGTGACGAATGAGCAGTTCTTC | CATSPRAGVTNEQFF | TRBJ2-1 | few | TRBD2 | TRBV15
TGTGCCAGCAGTAAGGGACTCGGGTCCTACGAGCAGTACTTC | CASSKGLGSYEQYF | TRBJ2-7 | NA | NA | TRBV2
TGTGCCAGCAGTGAACAGGACTATGGCTACACCTTC | CASSEQDYGYTF | TRBJ1-2 | many | NA | TRBV2
TGTGCCAGCAGCGCTAGGGGGACGGTGAACACTGAAGCTTTCTTT | CASSARGTVNTEAFF | TRBJ1-1 | NA | NA | TRBV7-9
TGCGCCAGCAGCTTGGTCCGGGGGGCAGGGACCTACGAGCAGTACTTC | CASSLVRGAGTYEQYF | TRBJ2-7 | few | NA | TRBV5-1
TGTGCCACCAGTGATATCCCGGGACTAGCAACCGATACGCAGTATTTT | CATSDIPGLATDTQYF | TRBJ2-3 | NA | TRBD2 | TRBV24-1
TGTGCCAGCAGCTTAATGGTCAGGACAGGGGGCATAGATACGCAGTATTTT | CASSLMVRTGGIDTQYF | TRBJ2-3 | few | TRBD1 | TRBV7-2
TGTGCCAGCTCACCTACCGGGACTAGGGACTACAATGAGCAGTTCTTC | CASSPTGTRDYNEQFF | TRBJ2-1 | NA | TRBD2 | TRBV18
TGTGCCAGCAGTGAAGGGGGCTCGGATCAGCCCCAGCATTTT | CASSEGGSDQPQHF | TRBJ1-5 | NA | NA | TRBV2
TGTGCCACCAGCACAGATCGGGGACACAAGAGCTCCTACAATGAGCAGTTCTTC | CATSTDRGHKSSYNEQFF | TRBJ2-1 | many | NA | TRBV15
TGTGCCAGCCAGACCGGGACTTACACCGGGGAGCTGTTTTTT | CASQTGTYTGELFF | TRBJ2-2 | few | NA | TRBV12-3/TRBV12-4
TGCGCCAGCAGCCAACCTTTCTCCGGGAGAGAAGATGGCTACACCTTC | CASSQPFSGREDGYTF | TRBJ1-2 | few | NA | TRBV4-1
TGTGCCAGCAACTGGGGCGGGAACCTGCAAGAGACCCAGTACTTC | CASNWGGNLQETQYF | TRBJ2-5 | NA | NA | TRBV2
TGCGCCAGCAGCCTTGAGGGGACCCCAGGGGATGAGCAGTTCTTC | CASSLEGTPGDEQFF | TRBJ2-1 | few | NA | TRBV5-1
TGTGCCAGCAGTTACCCAGGGGGCGAGGCTGAAGCTTTCTTT | CASSYPGGEAEAFF | TRBJ1-1 | few | TRBD1 | TRBV6-5
TGCAGCGCCCTGGTTCCTACCGCCTACGAGCAGTACTTC | CSALVPTAYEQYF | TRBJ2-7 | NA | NA | TRBV29-1
TGTGCCAGCTTGGTAGGGACTCCTCATGACAATGAGCAGTTCTTC | CASLVGTPHDNEQFF | TRBJ2-1 | few | NA | TRBV18
TGTGCCACCGTGGAGGTGCTTGGGGCCAACGTCCTGACTTTC | CATVEVLGANVLTF | TRBJ2-6 | NA | NA | TRBV6-1
TGCAGTGCCCTCGAACTAGCGGAGCCTTACAATGAGCAGTTCTTC | CSALELAEPYNEQFF | TRBJ2-1 | many | TRBD2 | TRBV20-1
TGCAGCGTCCGTGACTCTGGGGCCAACGTCCTGACTTTC | CSVRDSGANVLTF | TRBJ2-6 | NA | NA | TRBV29-1
TGTGCCAGCAGCTTAATGCACACCATATATTTT | CASSLMHTIYF | TRBJ1-3 | few | NA | TRBV7-9
TGTGCCAGCAGCCACGGGGGCTCCTACAATGAGCAGTTCTTC | CASSHGGSYNEQFF | TRBJ2-1 | NA | NA | TRBV12-3/TRBV12-4
TGTGCCAGCAGTTTCGGGGTTGAAGAGACCCAGTACTTC | CASSFGVEETQYF | TRBJ2-5 | few | NA | TRBV28
TGTGCCAGCAGTGAGACGGGAGTAGGCACCGGGGAGCTGTTTTTT | CASSETGVGTGELFF | TRBJ2-2 | few | NA | TRBV2
TGCGCCAGCAGCTTGGCCCTCACAGGGGGCCATGGCTACACCTTC | CASSLALTGGHGYTF | TRBJ1-2 | NA | TRBD1 | TRBV5-1
TGTGCCATCAGCCGGGGGGCTAGCGGGAGGACTGAGCAGTTCTTC | CAISRGASGRTEQFF | TRBJ2-1 | many | TRBD2 | TRBV10-3
TGTGCCAGCAGCCAAGTCGGGGGAAGGCCGGCTAATGAAAAACTGTTTTTT | CASSQVGGRPANEKLFF | TRBJ1-4 | NA | NA | TRBV3-1
TGCAGTGCTAGAGATTCTGAGCGGGGGGCCGAGGGTTTTCGTGAGCAGTTCTTC | CSARDSERGAEGFREQFF | TRBJ2-1 | few | TRBD2 | TRBV20-1
TGTGCCAGCAGCCTCCGGGACACTTTGTACCAAGAGACCCAGTACTTC | CASSLRDTLYQETQYF | TRBJ2-5 | NA | NA | TRBV7-8
TGTGCCAGCAGTTTCGCTGGCACCCTCAACTATGGCTACACCTTC | CASSFAGTLNYGYTF | TRBJ1-2 | few | NA | TRBV27
TGTGCCAGCAGTTTATCAGGGGGCTGGGGCGGGGCCCTCCACTTT | CASSLSGGWGGALHF | TRBJ1-6 | few | TRBD1 | TRBV27
TGTGCCACCAGTGGGACTACAGATACGCAGTATTTT | CATSGTTDTQYF | TRBJ2-3 | NA | NA | TRBV24-1
TGTGCCAGCAGTACGTTGCAGGGGGGGTGGCAGTTCTTC | CASSTLQGGWQFF | TRBJ2-1 | many | NA | TRBV12-3/TRBV12-4